A selection of T cell receptor beta chains follows, all from one sample in a study of cytomegalovirus exposure and HLA in healthy donors. Sequencing was performed with immunoSEQ multiplex PCR; in TCRdb, only in-frame clones are kept and a portion is missing. This sample contains more than 95,000 clones. Sample: PBMCs. These receptors all stem from a man in his forties or fifties in good health and CMV-seronegative. The CDR3 runs from the conserved cysteine through the conserved F or W. Each record gives: J gene, D gene, V gene, CDR3 DNA, CDR3 protein. A D gene is named only where the DNA matches it firmly.

j_call: TRBJ1-2
d_call: .
v_call: TRBV10-2
cdr3_nt: TGCGCCAGCAAGGGGCCAGGGGATGGTGGCTACACCTTC
cdr3_aa: CASKGPGDGGYTF

j_call: TRBJ2-7
d_call: TRBD2
v_call: TRBV2
cdr3_nt: TGTGCCAGCAGTGGACTAGCGGGAGGATTATACGAGCAGTACTTC
cdr3_aa: CASSGLAGGLYEQYF

j_call: TRBJ1-1
d_call: TRBD1
v_call: TRBV19
cdr3_nt: TGTGCCAGTAGTATAGGGAAGAGAGGGACAGCAAACACTGAAGCTTTCTTT
cdr3_aa: CASSIGKRGTANTEAFF

j_call: TRBJ2-1
d_call: TRBD2
v_call: TRBV5-6
cdr3_nt: TGTGCCAGCAGCTCGGGAGGGACCCCCCTTGAGCAGTTCTTC
cdr3_aa: CASSSGGTPLEQFF

j_call: TRBJ1-2
d_call: TRBD1
v_call: TRBV4-1
cdr3_nt: TGCGCCAGCAGCCAAGGGGCAGGGGGCGGCTATGGCTACACCTTC
cdr3_aa: CASSQGAGGGYGYTF

j_call: TRBJ2-7
d_call: TRBD1
v_call: TRBV6-1
cdr3_nt: TGTGCCAGCAGTGAAGGGGATAGGACAGGGGCAATCTACGAGCAGTACTTC
cdr3_aa: CASSEGDRTGAIYEQYF

j_call: TRBJ2-7
d_call: .
v_call: TRBV13
cdr3_nt: TGTGCCAGCAGCTCGACGGGCGGGCGCCATCCCTCCTACGAGCAGTACTTC
cdr3_aa: CASSSTGGRHPSYEQYF

j_call: TRBJ2-5
d_call: .
v_call: TRBV5-4
cdr3_nt: TGTGCCAGCAGCTCAGGGGCGCAACAAGAGACCCAGTACTTC
cdr3_aa: CASSSGAQQETQYF

j_call: TRBJ1-2
d_call: .
v_call: TRBV7-8
cdr3_nt: TGTGCCAGCAGCTTCGCTCCACAGATCTATGGCTACACCTTC
cdr3_aa: CASSFAPQIYGYTF

j_call: TRBJ1-5
d_call: TRBD1
v_call: TRBV28
cdr3_nt: TGTGCCAGCAGTTTCGGACAGGGTTGGAATCAGCCCCAGCATTTT
cdr3_aa: CASSFGQGWNQPQHF

j_call: TRBJ2-1
d_call: .
v_call: TRBV11-3
cdr3_nt: TGTGCCAGCAGCTTAGAAAGAGGCCTAGCCTACAATGAGCAGTTCTTC
cdr3_aa: CASSLERGLAYNEQFF

j_call: TRBJ2-2
d_call: TRBD2
v_call: TRBV9
cdr3_nt: TGTGCCAGCAGCGCTCGAGACAACCTAGCGGGAGTCCCCGGGGAGCTGTTTTTT
cdr3_aa: CASSARDNLAGVPGELFF

j_call: TRBJ2-7
d_call: TRBD2
v_call: TRBV4-3
cdr3_nt: TGCGCCAGCAGCCAGGGGGTAGCGGGAGGCGAGCAGTACTTC
cdr3_aa: CASSQGVAGGEQYF

j_call: TRBJ2-1
d_call: .
v_call: TRBV6-5
cdr3_nt: TGTGCCAGCAGCATTGACGGAGGAGATGAGCAGTTCTTC
cdr3_aa: CASSIDGGDEQFF

j_call: TRBJ2-7
d_call: TRBD1
v_call: TRBV27
cdr3_nt: TGTGCCAGCAGTCCAGCAGGGGGCTCAAGCTCCTACGAGCAGTACTTC
cdr3_aa: CASSPAGGSSSYEQYF

j_call: TRBJ2-5
d_call: TRBD1
v_call: TRBV5-6
cdr3_nt: TGTGCCAGCAGCCTCGACAGGGGCCAAGAGACCCAGTACTTC
cdr3_aa: CASSLDRGQETQYF

j_call: TRBJ1-1
d_call: .
v_call: TRBV9
cdr3_nt: TGTGCCAGCACCTCCGGAGGGGCTTGGAACACTGAAGCTTTCTTT
cdr3_aa: CASTSGGAWNTEAFF

j_call: TRBJ2-5
d_call: .
v_call: TRBV20-1
cdr3_nt: TGCAGTGCTAGTGGCAGGGGTTTATACTTC
cdr3_aa: CSASGRGLYF

j_call: TRBJ1-1
d_call: .
v_call: TRBV30
cdr3_nt: TGTGCCTGGAGTGTACTTAAGATCATGAACACTGAAGCTTTCTTT
cdr3_aa: CAWSVLKIMNTEAFF

j_call: TRBJ2-3
d_call: .
v_call: TRBV4-1
cdr3_nt: TGCGCCAGCAGCCAATTAATAGCGGAGGTCACAGATACGCAGTATTTT
cdr3_aa: CASSQLIAEVTDTQYF

j_call: TRBJ2-1
d_call: .
v_call: TRBV18
cdr3_nt: TGTGCCAGCTCACTCTGGCAGGACAATGAGCAGTTCTTC
cdr3_aa: CASSLWQDNEQFF

j_call: TRBJ2-1
d_call: .
v_call: TRBV7-3
cdr3_nt: TGTGCCAGCAGCTTATTCGGGGGAGCGGGCTACAATGAGCAGTTCTTC
cdr3_aa: CASSLFGGAGYNEQFF

j_call: TRBJ2-7
d_call: TRBD1
v_call: TRBV28
cdr3_nt: TGTGCCAGCAGCCTCCTGGGACAGGTCCAACTTTACGAGCAGTACTTC
cdr3_aa: CASSLLGQVQLYEQYF

j_call: TRBJ2-3
d_call: TRBD2
v_call: TRBV4-1
cdr3_nt: TGCGCCAGCAGCGAACGACTAGCTAGCACAGATACGCAGTATTTT
cdr3_aa: CASSERLASTDTQYF

j_call: TRBJ1-2
d_call: .
v_call: TRBV11-2
cdr3_nt: TGTGCCAGCAGCTTAGGTCAACAGGTTAAGAACTATGGCTACACCTTC
cdr3_aa: CASSLGQQVKNYGYTF

j_call: TRBJ1-3
d_call: .
v_call: TRBV7-8
cdr3_nt: TGTGCCAGCACCAGACTTACTGTGGGAGCGGGAAACACCATATATTTT
cdr3_aa: CASTRLTVGAGNTIYF

j_call: TRBJ1-5
d_call: TRBD1
v_call: TRBV7-8
cdr3_nt: TGTGCCAGCAGCTTAGTGGACAGGGGGCTAGGGCAGCCCCAGCATTTT
cdr3_aa: CASSLVDRGLGQPQHF

j_call: TRBJ1-2
d_call: TRBD1
v_call: TRBV5-1
cdr3_nt: TGCGCCAGCAGCTTGGGGGACAGGGCCAACTATGGCTACACCTTC
cdr3_aa: CASSLGDRANYGYTF

j_call: TRBJ2-3
d_call: TRBD2
v_call: TRBV4-1
cdr3_nt: TGCGCCAGCAGCCAAGGAAGAGTAGCGGGTGTCGCAGATACGCAGTATTTT
cdr3_aa: CASSQGRVAGVADTQYF

j_call: TRBJ2-7
d_call: TRBD1
v_call: TRBV10-1
cdr3_nt: TGCGCCAGCGGGACAGGGTACGAGCAGTACTTC
cdr3_aa: CASGTGYEQYF

j_call: TRBJ2-7
d_call: TRBD2
v_call: TRBV5-1
cdr3_nt: TGCGCCAGCAGCTTAACGAGCGGGGGCTCCTACGAGCAGTACTTC
cdr3_aa: CASSLTSGGSYEQYF

j_call: TRBJ2-7
d_call: .
v_call: TRBV11-2
cdr3_nt: TGTGCCAGCAGCTCCCAGGGTTACGAGCAGTACTTC
cdr3_aa: CASSSQGYEQYF

j_call: TRBJ2-5
d_call: .
v_call: TRBV2
cdr3_nt: TGTGCCAGCAGTGGACTTGGGGTTGGCTTAACAGGCCAAGAGACCCAGTACTTC
cdr3_aa: CASSGLGVGLTGQETQYF

j_call: TRBJ2-7
d_call: TRBD2
v_call: TRBV5-1
cdr3_nt: TGCGCCAGCAAGGAGCGGGGCTCCTACGAGCAGTACTTC
cdr3_aa: CASKERGSYEQYF

j_call: TRBJ1-6
d_call: .
v_call: TRBV5-8
cdr3_nt: TGTGCCAGCAGCTGGGCCACACCCCTCCACTTT
cdr3_aa: CASSWATPLHF

j_call: TRBJ2-7
d_call: .
v_call: TRBV11-2
cdr3_nt: TGTGCCAGCAGCTTAACAGAGCGGCAGCAGTACTTC
cdr3_aa: CASSLTERQQYF

j_call: TRBJ1-2
d_call: .
v_call: TRBV2
cdr3_nt: TGTGCCAGCAGTGACCCCCGCGCCCGTAACTATGGCTACACCTTC
cdr3_aa: CASSDPRARNYGYTF

j_call: TRBJ2-3
d_call: .
v_call: TRBV7-6
cdr3_nt: TGTGCCAGCAGCTTAGGCGGGGCCCCGGGAGATACGCAGTATTTT
cdr3_aa: CASSLGGAPGDTQYF

j_call: TRBJ1-1
d_call: TRBD1
v_call: TRBV10-1
cdr3_nt: TGCGCCAGCAGTGAGCAGCGGACAGGGGGGAACACTGAAGCTTTCTTT
cdr3_aa: CASSEQRTGGNTEAFF

j_call: TRBJ2-6
d_call: TRBD1
v_call: TRBV9
cdr3_nt: TGTGCCAGCAGCCCTAGGGACAGCCGCCGTGCCTCTGGGGCCAACGTCCTGACTTTC
cdr3_aa: CASSPRDSRRASGANVLTF

j_call: TRBJ2-3
d_call: TRBD2
v_call: TRBV29-1
cdr3_nt: TGCAGCGTTGACGGGGCTAGCGGGAGCGCAGATACGCAGTATTTT
cdr3_aa: CSVDGASGSADTQYF

j_call: TRBJ1-1
d_call: .
v_call: TRBV5-5
cdr3_nt: TGTGCCAGCAACCTAGTGGGAGGAACTGAAGCTTTCTTT
cdr3_aa: CASNLVGGTEAFF

j_call: TRBJ1-2
d_call: TRBD1
v_call: TRBV19
cdr3_nt: TGTGCCAGTAGGGGAGGGACAGGGAATAAGAACTATGGCTACACCTTC
cdr3_aa: CASRGGTGNKNYGYTF

j_call: TRBJ2-1
d_call: TRBD2
v_call: TRBV7-9
cdr3_nt: TGTGCCAGCAGCTTTATTGCGGGAGGCTACAATGAGCAGTTCTTC
cdr3_aa: CASSFIAGGYNEQFF

j_call: TRBJ2-7
d_call: .
v_call: TRBV6-5
cdr3_nt: TGTGCCAGCAGTACTTACGCCGGGGAGCAGTACTTC
cdr3_aa: CASSTYAGEQYF

j_call: TRBJ2-7
d_call: TRBD2
v_call: TRBV7-9
cdr3_nt: TGTGCCAGCAGCTGGACTAGCGGGACGTCCTACGAGCAGTACTTC
cdr3_aa: CASSWTSGTSYEQYF

j_call: TRBJ2-5
d_call: TRBD2
v_call: TRBV7-2
cdr3_nt: TGTGCCAGCAGCTTAAGTTTGAGGAGCGGGAGGTCCCAAGAGACCCAGTACTTC
cdr3_aa: CASSLSLRSGRSQETQYF

j_call: TRBJ1-1
d_call: TRBD1
v_call: TRBV19
cdr3_nt: TGTGCCAGTAGCAGGGGACAGATTAACACTGAAGCTTTCTTT
cdr3_aa: CASSRGQINTEAFF

j_call: TRBJ2-7
d_call: .
v_call: TRBV28
cdr3_nt: TGTGCCAGCAGTTTGGGGTTGAGGCGGGGATTGACAGTGGAGCAGTACTTC
cdr3_aa: CASSLGLRRGLTVEQYF

j_call: TRBJ1-4
d_call: .
v_call: TRBV13
cdr3_nt: TGTGCCAGCAGCTTAGGCTTCAATGAAAAACTGTTTTTT
cdr3_aa: CASSLGFNEKLFF

j_call: TRBJ2-1
d_call: TRBD2
v_call: TRBV19
cdr3_nt: TGTGCCAGTAGTCGAACCCTAGCGGGAGCGTACAATGAGCAGTTCTTC
cdr3_aa: CASSRTLAGAYNEQFF

j_call: TRBJ1-5
d_call: .
v_call: TRBV11-2
cdr3_nt: TGTGCCAGCAGACCCGGGGACAATCAGCCCCAGCATTTT
cdr3_aa: CASRPGDNQPQHF

j_call: TRBJ2-7
d_call: .
v_call: TRBV9
cdr3_nt: TGTGCCAGCAGCGTAGAGTCAGGGGTGCTCTACGAGCAGTACTTC
cdr3_aa: CASSVESGVLYEQYF

j_call: TRBJ1-5
d_call: TRBD1
v_call: TRBV4-2
cdr3_nt: TGTGCCAGCAGCCGCGGGACAGCGTCCAATCAGCCCCAGCATTTT
cdr3_aa: CASSRGTASNQPQHF